The 13 T cell receptor beta chains listed next were all sequenced from one sample in a study of post-analysis software for immune sequencing data. Study outcomes and limitations: Patients showed TRBV5-6, TRBV5-1 and TRBV20-1 among about five TRBV segments more frequent than in controls.

These receptors have no known antigen. Included in the TCR beta cDNA libraries were unique molecular identifiers. TCRdb analysed the PCR reads with MiXCR anew, one entry per CDR3 protein. This sample has roughly 570,000 distinct CDR3 sequences, with around 36% found just once. The sequenced sample was blood. Receptors originate from a girl under 18 with multiple sclerosis.

The chain has TRBV7-8 and TRBJ1-2; D possibly corresponds to TRBD1 (5 bases). Germline values: CDR1 SGHVS, CDR2 FQNEAQ. Trimming took 3 bases from V and 4 from J, leaving 12 bases between them. This CDR3 spans 14 amino acids. CDR3 nucleotide sequence: TGTGCCAGCAGCTTCGACACGAGGGGCTATGGCTACACCTTC. Its protein is CASSFDTRGYGYTF. The full variable domain, with the rest looked up from reference TRBV7-8 and TRBJ1-2, is GAGVSQSPRYKVAKRGQDVALRCDPISGHVSLFWYQQALGQGPEFLTYFQNEAQLDKSGLPSDRFFAERPEGSVSTLKIQRTQQEDSAVYLCASSFDTRGYGYTFGSGTRLTVV.

In this sample, this clonotype turned up a few times. This chain uses TRBV3-1 with TRBJ2-7; D uncertain. The CDR3 covers 15 residues. The germline V gene has CDR1 LGHDT and CDR2 YNNKEL (reference sequence). V shed 0 bases and J shed 4 bases, with 13 bases lying between them. The CDR3: CASSQDTQPFYEQYF. CDR3 bases: TGTGCCAGCAGCCAAGATACCCAGCCTTTTTACGAGCAGTACTTC.

J is TRBJ2-3 and V is TRBV28, with 7 bases matching TRBD2. The CDR3 extends over 11 amino acids. Germline V CDR1 and CDR2: MDHEN, SYDVKM. J was trimmed by 14 bases and V by 4 bases; bases with no gene match: 6. The CDR3 region has the DNA TGTGCCAGCAGTTCCCAGGGCGGGGGGTATTTT. It specifies CASSSQGGGYF.

In its sample, this clonotype was seen a few times. Sequence at one end of the junction differs from germline and may be a read error. The chain is built from TRBV10-3 and TRBJ2-7; 10 nucleotides line up with TRBD1. Germline V CDR1 and CDR2: ENHRY, SYGVKD. The CDR3 spans 14 residues. The CDR3 nucleotides read TGTGCCACCAGTGGGGACAGGGGACTGTACGAGCAGTACTTC. Protein: CATSGDRGLYEQYF.

The chain recombines TRBV12-3 or TRBV12-4 with TRBJ1-1; D call uncertain. V was trimmed by 2 bases and J by 1 base, leaving 11 bases between them. The CDR3 spans 15 residues. CDR3 sequence (DNA): TGTGCCAGCAGTTTATCCGGGTTACCGAACACTGAAGCTTTCTTT. Protein: CASSLSGLPNTEAFF.

V is TRBV7-9 and J is TRBJ2-5; no reliable D call. CDR3 length: 13 residues. Trimming left V 4 bases short and J 1 base short, with 7 bases between. The V gene's germline CDR1 is SEHNR and CDR2 FQNEAQ (reference sequence). CDR3 residues: CASSWTPQETQYF. The CDR3 bases are TGTGCCAGCAGCTGGACCCCCCAAGAGACCCAGTACTTC.

This clonotype was seen a few times. This sequence joins TRBV7-9 and TRBJ1-4, with a tentative D call TRBD1 (5 bases). Germline CDR1 reads SEHNR; CDR2 reads FQNEAQ (reference sequence). CDR3 length: 16 residues. V was trimmed by 3 bases and J by 2 bases, leaving 13 bases between them. CDR3 sequence: CASSLASGRTNEKLFF. Written as DNA, the CDR3 is TGTGCCAGCAGCTTGGCCTCGGGGCGCACTAATGAAAAACTGTTTTTT.

The sample holds many counts of this clonotype. This chain connects TRBV5-1 to TRBJ2-1; maybe TRBD2 (7 bases). V was shortened by 4 bases and J by 4 bases, with 15 bases between the two germline ends. Germline CDR1 is SGHRS and CDR2 is YFSETQ. This CDR3 region has 15 residues. The CDR3 reads CASSPIGGPYNEQFF. As DNA, the CDR3 is TGCGCCAGCAGCCCGATCGGGGGGCCATACAATGAGCAGTTCTTC.

This clonotype was detected only a few times. The J gene is TRBJ2-1, the V gene TRBV3-1; D is unclear. There are 14 residues in the CDR3. Trimming stripped 4 bases from V and 2 bases from J, with 9 bases between. Germline CDR1 and CDR2: LGHDT and YNNKEL (reference sequence). The CDR3 loop reads CASSRQSTYNEQFF. In DNA, the CDR3 is TGTGCCAGCAGCCGCCAGTCCACCTACAATGAGCAGTTCTTC.

This chain connects TRBV9 to TRBJ2-5; D is possibly TRBD1 (5 bases). Germline V lookup: CDR1 SGDLS, CDR2 YYNGEE. This CDR3 region has 14 residues. V lost 6 bases to trimming and J lost 1 base, with 13 bases between them. The CDR3 here is CASTLTDSQETQYF. DNA for the CDR3: TGTGCCAGCACCCTGACAGACTCCCAAGAGACCCAGTACTTC. The full variable domain, completed using reference TRBV9 and TRBJ2-5, is DSGVTQTPKHLITATGQRVTLRCSPRSGDLSVYWYQQSLDQGLQFLIQYYNGEERAKGNILERFSAQQFPDLHSELNLSSLELGDSALYFCASTLTDSQETQYFGPGTRLLVL.

The chain links TRBV20-1 to TRBJ1-4, with TRBD1 as a possible D gene (5 bases). V gave up 0 bases and J gave up 7 bases, with 15 bases separating them. Germline CDR1 DFQATT, CDR2 SNEGSKA (reference sequence). This CDR3 has 15 amino acids. The CDR3 DNA follows: TGCAGTGCTAGAGATTACACGCAGGGCAGTGAAAAACTGTTTTTT. Translation gives CSARDYTQGSEKLFF.

V and J are TRBV12-3 or TRBV12-4 and TRBJ2-3, with 14 bases fitting TRBD2. Losses at the gene ends were 6 bases for V and 0 bases for J; bases not matched to a gene: 2. The length of the CDR3 is 16 residues. Here the CDR3 DNA reads TGTGCCAGCAGGTGGACTAGCGGGGGGAGCACAGATACGCAGTATTTT. This codes for CASRWTSGGSTDTQYF.

This clonotype turned up a few times. The J gene is TRBJ2-5, the V gene TRBV7-2, with D tentatively TRBD1 or TRBD2 (5 bases each). The germline CDR1 and CDR2 sequences are SGHTA and FQGNSA. Trimming shortened V by 2 bases and J by 7 bases, and 17 bases separated the two germline ends. The CDR3 consists of 15 residues. Here the CDR3 DNA reads TGTGCCAGCAGCTTAACGGGACCGCAGTACGGGACCCAGTACTTC. This codes for CASSLTGPQYGTQYF.